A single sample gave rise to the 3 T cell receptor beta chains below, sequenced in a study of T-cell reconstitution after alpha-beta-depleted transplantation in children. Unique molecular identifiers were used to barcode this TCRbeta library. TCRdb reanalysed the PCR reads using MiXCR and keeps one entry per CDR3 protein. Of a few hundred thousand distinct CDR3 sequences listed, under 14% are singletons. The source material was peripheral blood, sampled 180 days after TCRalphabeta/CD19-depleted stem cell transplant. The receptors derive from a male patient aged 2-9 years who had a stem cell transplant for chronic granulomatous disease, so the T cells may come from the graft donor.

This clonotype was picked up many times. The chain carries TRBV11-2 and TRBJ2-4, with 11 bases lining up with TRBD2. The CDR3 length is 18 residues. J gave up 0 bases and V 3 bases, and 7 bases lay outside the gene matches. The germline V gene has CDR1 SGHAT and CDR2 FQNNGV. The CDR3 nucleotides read TGTGCCAGCAGCTTGAGTCTAGCGGGGGGAGGAGCCAAAAACATTCAGTACTTC. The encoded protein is CASSLSLAGGGAKNIQYF.

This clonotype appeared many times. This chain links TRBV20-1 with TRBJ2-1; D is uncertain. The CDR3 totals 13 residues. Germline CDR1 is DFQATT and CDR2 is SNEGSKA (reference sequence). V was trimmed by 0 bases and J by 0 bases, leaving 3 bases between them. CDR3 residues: CSAREDSYNEQFF. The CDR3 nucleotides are TGCAGTGCTAGAGAGGACTCCTACAATGAGCAGTTCTTC.

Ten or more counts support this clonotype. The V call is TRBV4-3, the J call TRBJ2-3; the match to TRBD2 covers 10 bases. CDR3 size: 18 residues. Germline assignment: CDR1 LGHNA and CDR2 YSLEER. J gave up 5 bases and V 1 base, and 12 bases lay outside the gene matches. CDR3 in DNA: TGCGCCAGCAGCCAAGTAAATAACAGAGCGGGGGGGCGAGATACGCAGTATTTT. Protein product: CASSQVNNRAGGRDTQYF.